Presented here are 26 T cell receptor beta chains from one specimen sequenced in a study of blood T cell repertoires in COVID-19. TCRdb keeps only in-frame clones here, not all; method: immunoSEQ multiplex PCR. The repertoire holds about 34,000 clones, with less than 95% as singletons. The sequencing input was peripheral blood. These receptors were taken from a man aged 80 or over with acute or convalescent COVID-19.

The chain recombines TRBV3-1 (or the pseudogene TRBV3-2) with TRBJ2-7, with a tentative D call TRBD2 (6 bases). Per germline, CDR1 LGHDT and CDR2 YNNKEL (reference sequence). Deletions cut 8 bases from V and 0 bases from J, with 11 bases between. This CDR3 has 13 residues. CDR3 in amino acids: CASVGGVSYEQYF. DNA for the CDR3: TGTGCCAGCGTGGGCGGGGTCTCCTACGAGCAGTACTTC.

The chain recombines TRBV9 with TRBJ2-3; no clear D. This CDR3 has 16 amino acids. Germline CDR1 is SGDLS and CDR2 is YYNGEE. V dropped 4 bases and J dropped 0 bases, with 15 bases sitting between them. CDR3 sequence reads: CASSLDGAGSTDTQYF. The CDR3 region has the DNA TGTGCCAGCAGCCTAGACGGTGCAGGTAGCACAGATACGCAGTATTTT. The whole variable domain, remainder taken from reference TRBV9 and TRBJ2-3, is DSGVTQTPKHLITATGQRVTLRCSPRSGDLSVYWYQQSLDQGLQFLIQYYNGEERAKGNILERFSAQQFPDLHSELNLSSLELGDSALYFCASSLDGAGSTDTQYFGPGTRLTVL.

The chain is built from TRBV7-6 and TRBJ2-3; D gene uncertain. The CDR3 loop spans 12 amino acids. Germline V gives CDR1 SGHVS, CDR2 FNYEAQ. Between the trimmed V and J ends, which lost 5 bases and 0 bases, there was a span of 3 bases. The CDR3 DNA sequence: TGTGCCAGCAGCACAAGCACAGATACGCAGTATTTT. Translated: CASSTSTDTQYF. Full variable domain (rest looked up from reference TRBV7-6 and TRBJ2-3): GAGVSQSPRYKVTKRGQDVALRCDPISGHVSLYWYRQALGQGPEFLTYFNYEAQQDKSGLPNDRFSAERPEGSISTLTIQRTEQRDSAMYRCASSTSTDTQYFGPGTRLTVL.

The chain recombines TRBV10-3 with TRBJ1-5; D might be TRBD1 (5 bases). Germline V gene data show CDR1 as ENHRY and CDR2 as SYGVKD. Trimming pared 4 bases from V and 5 bases from J, leaving 15 bases between. CDR3 length: 15 amino acids. The CDR3 spells CAISVSGKGDQPQHF. The CDR3 DNA reads TGTGCCATCAGTGTTAGCGGGAAAGGGGATCAGCCCCAGCATTTT.

This chain links TRBV6-5 with TRBJ1-1; D remains unclear. CDR3 length: 13 amino acids. Looked up from germline, CDR1 is MNHEY and CDR2 is SVGAGI. V lost 7 bases, J lost 5 bases, and 14 bases lay in between. CDR3 amino acids: CASTITPFTEAFF. CDR3 coding DNA: TGTGCCAGCACTATAACCCCGTTTACTGAAGCTTTCTTT.

V usage is TRBV3-1 (or the pseudogene TRBV3-2) and J usage is TRBJ1-2; D gene ambiguous. The CDR3 runs 15 residues. Germline lookup yields CDR1 LGHDT and CDR2 YNNKEL (reference sequence). Trimming pared 1 base from V and 0 bases from J, leaving 9 bases between. CDR3: CASSQGQAANYGYTF. CDR3 in DNA: TGTGCCAGCAGCCAAGGGCAGGCCGCTAACTATGGCTACACCTTC.

The chain recombines TRBV3-1 (or the pseudogene TRBV3-2) with TRBJ1-1, with 7 bases that match TRBD1. Germline CDR1 reads LGHDT; CDR2 reads YNNKEL (reference sequence). The trim removed 1 base at V and 2 bases at J, leaving 7 bases unmatched. The CDR3 sequence is 16 residues long. The DNA of the CDR3 is TGTGCCAGCAGCCAAGCGAAGCTAGGGGGCAACACTGAAGCTTTCTTT. It codes for CASSQAKLGGNTEAFF.

CDR3 protein: CATSDLEGARRNTEAFF. The CDR3 region has the DNA TGTGCCACCAGTGATTTAGAGGGGGCGCGCAGGAACACTGAAGCTTTCTTT. V and J are TRBV24-1 and TRBJ1-1, with 7 bases fitting TRBD1. CDR3 length: 17 amino acids. The junction had 8 bases not matched to a gene; V was cut back by 1 base and J by 1 base. Per the germline V gene, CDR1 is KGHDR and CDR2 is SFDVKD.

V and J are TRBV10-3 and TRBJ2-3; TRBD2 matches at 7 bases. Germline V gives CDR1 ENHRY, CDR2 SYGVKD. J gave up 1 base and V 4 bases, and 2 bases lay outside the gene matches. This CDR3 comprises 14 residues. The CDR3 DNA reads TGTGCCATCAGTGGACTAGCCCGCACAGATACGCAGTATTTT. Translation gives CAISGLARTDTQYF.

The chain is built from TRBV5-4 and TRBJ1-6, with 10 bases matching TRBD1. This CDR3 contains 15 residues. Trimming removed 4 bases from V and 8 bases from J; junction bases left unmatched: 6. CDR1 and CDR2 from the germline V gene are SGHNT and YYREEE (reference sequence). In DNA form, the CDR3 reads TGTGCCAGCAGCCCGGGACAGGGGCTATATTCACCCCTCCACTTT. Its protein is CASSPGQGLYSPLHF. Using reference TRBV5-4 and TRBJ1-6 for the parts outside the CDR3, the full variable domain is ETGVTQSPTHLIKTRGQQVTLRCSSQSGHNTVSWYQQALGQGPQFIFQYYREEENGRGNFPPRFSGLQFPNYSSELNVNALELDDSALYLCASSPGQGLYSPLHFGNGTRLTVT.

V gene TRBV11-3 combines with J gene TRBJ2-7; a weak D match, TRBD1 (5 bases). V shed 5 bases and J shed 7 bases, with 18 bases lying between them. The CDR3 length is 14 residues. Per germline, CDR1 SGHNT and CDR2 YENEEA. In nucleotides, the CDR3 is TGTGCCAGCAGCCTGGGAAGGGGTGTGAGGGAGCAGTACTTC. This codes for CASSLGRGVREQYF.

The J gene is TRBJ1-5, the V gene TRBV19, with 7 bases identical to TRBD1. The J segment lost 0 bases and the V segment lost 6 bases, leaving 8 bases of the junction unmatched. The CDR3 is 16 amino acids. Germline CDR1 and CDR2: LNHDA and SQIVND (reference sequence). The CDR3 DNA is TGTGCCAGTAGGGGGACAGTAATTCTTAGCAATCAGCCCCAGCATTTT. It is translated as CASRGTVILSNQPQHF.

V gene TRBV28 combines with J gene TRBJ1-1; 11 positions agree with TRBD1. The V gene end was trimmed by 7 bases and the J gene end by 11 bases; junction bases not matched to a gene: 15. Germline V lookup: CDR1 MDHEN, CDR2 SYDVKM. The CDR3 covers 15 residues. CDR3 amino acids: CASIHTGTGGEQAFF. The CDR3 nucleotides read TGTGCCAGCATCCACACCGGGACAGGGGGGGAGCAGGCTTTCTTT.

The chain carries TRBV12-3 or TRBV12-4 and TRBJ1-1, with D perhaps matching TRBD1 (6 bases). The CDR3 extends over 13 amino acids. V lost 3 bases, J lost 1 base, and 6 bases lay in between. The CDR3 sequence: CASSLTGNTEAFF. The CDR3 DNA is TGTGCCAGCAGTTTGACAGGGAACACTGAAGCTTTCTTT.

CDR3 residues: CASSLAVHDYYGYTF. CDR3 DNA sequence: TGTGCCAGCAGCTTAGCCGTGCATGACTACTATGGCTACACCTTC. J is TRBJ1-2 and V is TRBV11-2; D is uncertain. The CDR3 sequence is 15 residues long. Trimming removed 1 base at V and 3 bases at J, with 12 bases between. Germline values: CDR1 SGHAT, CDR2 FQNNGV.

The chain joins TRBV2 to TRBJ1-6; D unclear. The V gene's germline CDR1 is SNHLY and CDR2 FYNNEI. The CDR3 contains 13 residues. The V gene lost 1 base and the J gene lost 17 bases, with 15 bases spanning the gap. The CDR3 loop is CASSEEGSSRIHF. The DNA for the CDR3 is TGTGCCAGCAGTGAAGAAGGGAGTTCACGGATCCACTTT. The complete variable domain, with remaining parts taken from reference TRBV2 and TRBJ1-6, reads EPEVTQTPSHQVTQMGQEVILRCVPISNHLYFYWYRQILGQKVEFLVSFYNNEISEKSEIFDDQFSVERPDGSNFTLKIRSTKLEDSAMYFCASSEEGSSRIHFGNGTRLTVT.

The rearrangement joins TRBV5-1 to TRBJ2-2; the D is unclear. V lost 0 bases and J lost 3, with 12 bases in between. Per the germline V gene, CDR1 is SGHRS and CDR2 is YFSETQ. There are 16 residues in the CDR3. DNA for the CDR3: TGCGCCAGCAGCTTGGAGGTCAGGCCCTACACCGGGGAGCTGTTTTTT. It yields the protein CASSLEVRPYTGELFF.

This chain uses TRBV27 with TRBJ1-5, with TRBD1 matching over 7 bases. There are 15 residues in the CDR3. The junction had 8 bases not matched to a gene; V was cut back by 5 bases and J by 4 bases. The germline V gene has CDR1 MNHEY and CDR2 SMNVEV (reference sequence). The CDR3 here is CASSAGTDRNQPQHF. CDR3 DNA sequence: TGTGCCAGCAGTGCAGGGACAGACAGGAATCAGCCCCAGCATTTT.

This sequence joins TRBV30 and TRBJ1-5; possible D gene TRBD1, 6 bases. V was cut by 2 bases and J by 1 base, with 9 bases left in between. Germline V gene lookup returns CDR1 GTSNPN and CDR2 SVGIG (reference sequence). The CDR3 has 14 residues. CDR3 bases: TGTGCCTGGAGTCCCCAGGGGAGCAATCAGCCCCAGCATTTT. The encoded protein is CAWSPQGSNQPQHF.

This clone was observed once. The chain is built from TRBV19 and TRBJ2-7; 9 nucleotides line up with TRBD1. Germline loops: CDR1 LNHDA, CDR2 SQIVND (reference sequence). Trimming cost V 6 bases and J 2 bases; bases outside gene matches: 8. This CDR3 region has 15 residues. The CDR3, as DNA: TGTGCCAGTAGCTTCGCCCGACAGGGGGCCTACGAGCAGTACTTC. Translating it yields CASSFARQGAYEQYF.

The gene calls are TRBV21-1 and TRBJ2-7; TRBD1 is the table's D call, not checked against the DNA. TRBV21-1 corresponds to a pseudogene. This CDR3 comprises 17 residues. CDR3 amino acids: CASHKHIPATGPYEQYF. The CDR3 DNA is TGTGCCAGCCACAAACACATACCGGCGACAGGTCCCTACGAGCAGTACTTC.

The DNA of the CDR3 is TGTGCCAGCAGCCAAGATCGGGGGGTGCACTCTGGAAACACCATATATTTT. Amino acids: CASSQDRGVHSGNTIYF. The V and J genes are TRBV14 and TRBJ1-3; tentatively, D is TRBD1 (5 bases). CDR1 and CDR2 (germline): SGHDN, FVKESK. The germline V and J ends were trimmed by 0 bases and 0 bases, with 12 bases remaining between them. The CDR3 length is 17 residues.

The chain carries TRBV5-5 and TRBJ1-5, with D unclear. Germline V CDR1 and CDR2: SGHKS, YYEKEE (reference sequence). This CDR3 spans 15 amino acids. The V and J ends lost 4 bases and 0 bases respectively, with 11 bases between them. The CDR3 protein is CASSLDWYSNQPQHF. The CDR3 DNA reads as TGTGCCAGCAGCCTCGACTGGTATAGCAATCAGCCCCAGCATTTT.

This clone was observed a few times. The rearrangement joins TRBV7-3 to TRBJ2-7, with D maybe TRBD1 (5 bases). Germline V CDR1 and CDR2: SGHTA, FQGTGA. The CDR3 extends over 13 amino acids. V was trimmed by 1 base and J by 7 bases, leaving 11 bases between them. The CDR3 region has the DNA TGTGCCAGCAGCTTAAGAAGGGGTCTGGAGCAGTACTTC. Residues: CASSLRRGLEQYF.

This rearrangement joins TRBV28 to TRBJ2-7, with D perhaps matching TRBD1 (5 bases). CDR3 length: 13 amino acids. Germline V lookup: CDR1 MDHEN, CDR2 SYDVKM. Trimming stripped 6 bases from V and 3 bases from J, with 12 bases between. CDR3 in amino acids: CASRRQGSYEQYF. DNA for the CDR3: TGTGCCAGCAGACGGCAGGGAAGCTACGAGCAGTACTTC.

This clone is deemed medium-sized (0.01 to 0.1%). This chain joins TRBV28 and TRBJ2-1; possibly TRBD2 for D (6 bases). In germline, CDR1 is MDHEN, CDR2 SYDVKM. Trimming removed 7 bases at V and 9 bases at J, with 22 bases between. This CDR3 has 15 amino acids. In nucleotides, the CDR3 is TGTGCCAGCATCAAAAGCTTCAGCGGGTTCGGTGAGCAGTTCTTC. This translates into CASIKSFSGFGEQFF.